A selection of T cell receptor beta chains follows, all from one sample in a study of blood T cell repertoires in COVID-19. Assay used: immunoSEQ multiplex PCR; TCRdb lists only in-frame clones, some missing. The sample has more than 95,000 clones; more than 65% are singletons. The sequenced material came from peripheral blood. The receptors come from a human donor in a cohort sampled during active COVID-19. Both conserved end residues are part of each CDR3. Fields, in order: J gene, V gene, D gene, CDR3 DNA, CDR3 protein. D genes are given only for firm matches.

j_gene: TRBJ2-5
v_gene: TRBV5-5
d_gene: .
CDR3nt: TGTGCCAGCAGCTTGGGGCAGGGCATAGCAGAGACCCAGTACTTC
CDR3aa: CASSLGQGIAETQYF

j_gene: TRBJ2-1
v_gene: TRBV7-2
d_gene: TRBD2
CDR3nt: TGTGCCAGCTCCCCCGGGGGACTAGGACACAATGAGCAGTTCTTC
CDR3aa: CASSPGGLGHNEQFF

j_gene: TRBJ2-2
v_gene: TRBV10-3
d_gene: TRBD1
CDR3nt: TGTGCCATCAGTGAGGGACAGGTGAACACCGGGGAGCTGTTTTTT
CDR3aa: CAISEGQVNTGELFF

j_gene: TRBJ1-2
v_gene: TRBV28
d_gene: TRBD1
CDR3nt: TGTGCCAGCAGCTGGAACCCGGGACAGGGGAACTATGGCTACACCTTC
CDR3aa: CASSWNPGQGNYGYTF

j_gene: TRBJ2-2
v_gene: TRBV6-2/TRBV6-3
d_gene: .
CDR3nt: TGTGCCAGCACCCCTAAACCGGGGGTTACGTTGGCCGGGGAGCTGTTTTTT
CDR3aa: CASTPKPGVTLAGELFF

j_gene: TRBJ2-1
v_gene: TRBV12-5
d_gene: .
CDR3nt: TGTGCTAGTGGTTTGGCCAGGGCCATCAATGAGCAGTTCTTC
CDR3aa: CASGLARAINEQFF

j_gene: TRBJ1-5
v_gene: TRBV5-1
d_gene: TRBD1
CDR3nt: TGCGCCAGCAGCCTTCAGGGGGCAAGCAATCAGCCCCAGCATTTT
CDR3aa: CASSLQGASNQPQHF

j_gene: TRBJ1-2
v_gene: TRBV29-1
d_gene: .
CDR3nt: TGCAGCGTTGTTGGGGGAGGCGGGGGCGCCGGGTATGGCTACACCTTC
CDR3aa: CSVVGGGGGAGYGYTF

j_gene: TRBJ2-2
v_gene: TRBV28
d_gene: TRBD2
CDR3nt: TGTGCCAGCAGTTTATGGGGGATGCGGGAGGGCCCCGGGGAGCTGTTTTTT
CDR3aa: CASSLWGMREGPGELFF

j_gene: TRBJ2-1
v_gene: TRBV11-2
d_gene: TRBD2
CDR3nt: TGTGCCAGCAGGGGAGGGAGCTCCTACAATGAGCAGTTCTTC
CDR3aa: CASRGGSSYNEQFF

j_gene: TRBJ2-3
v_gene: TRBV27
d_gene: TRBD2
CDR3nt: TGTGCCAGCAGTTCCCGGCTGGGGGGGGAAGATACGCAGTATTTT
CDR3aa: CASSSRLGGEDTQYF